This entry describes one TCR beta chain. The entry originates in a study of blood T cell repertoires in COVID-19. Study overall: The study drew acute and convalescent COVID-19 samples from the United States, Italy and Spain. Sample material is recorded as cDNA or gDNA derived from T cells, B-cell-depleted T cells, or PBMCs.

CDR1 is MNHEY and CDR2 is SMNVEV in the germline V gene (reference sequence). The CDR3 contains 16 residues. J gave up 2 bases and V 4 bases, and 4 bases lay outside the gene matches. Authors' data handling: Nucleated cell counts were estimated from reference gene primer amplification. Assay: immunoSEQ multiplex PCR; the TCRdb copy retains only in-frame clones and omits some. V, J and clone size are those of that table, while D and trimming were read from the DNA. The sample lists about 4,900 clones, under 90% seen once, with around 20% in the top ten. The receptor was isolated from a human donor in a cohort sampled during active COVID-19. Sample: peripheral blood. This chain uses TRBV27 with TRBJ2-7, with 14 bases identical to TRBD2. In DNA form, the CDR3 reads TGTGCCAGCAGTTCGACTAGCGGGAGGGCCGCCTACGAGCAGTACTTC. This gives the protein CASSSTSGRAAYEQYF.